This TCR beta chain was captured in a study of blood T cell repertoires in COVID-19. The wider study: Acute and convalescent COVID-19 specimens originated in the United States, Italy and Spain.

This clone was found once. In the study's own analysis: Amplified reference gene primers provided the basis for estimating nucleated cell counts. Using immunoSEQ multiplex PCR, the repertoire was profiled, and TCRdb retains in-frame clones only, with some absent. V and J calls plus clone size are reproduced from that table; the DNA served to infer D and trimming. The sample consists of a few hundred thousand clones, about 89% of them appearing once. The CDR3 sequence is 11 residues long. Germline V gene lookup returns CDR1 DFQATT and CDR2 SNEGSKA (reference sequence). V was shortened by 2 bases and J by 6 bases, with 4 bases between the two germline ends.

The TCR originated in a man under 40 with acute or convalescent COVID-19. The chain recombines TRBV20-1 with TRBJ2-2; D uncertain. The specimen was peripheral blood. CDR3 sequence (DNA): TGCAGTGCTAGACGGGCCGGGGAGCTGTTTTTT. Its protein is CSARRAGELFF.